The 29 T cell receptor beta chains below all came from one sample that was sequenced in a study of identifying expanded T cells in peripheral blood. Libraries were prepared by immunoSEQ multiplex PCR; TCRdb keeps only in-frame clonotypes and omits some of them. This table holds about 110,000 clones, about 89% found once. Sequencing was carried out using blood. The receptor source for this set is a person aged 18 to 75 in good health.

The chain combines TRBV6-6 with TRBJ1-6; tentatively, D is TRBD1 (6 bases). Germline loops: CDR1 MNHNY, CDR2 SVGAGI (reference sequence). Trimming took 7 bases from V and 8 from J, leaving 21 bases between them. The CDR3 runs to 16 residues. The CDR3 DNA follows: TGTGCCAGCATCTATTCTCCTAAGGGGGACTATTCACCCCTCCACTTT. Its translation is CASIYSPKGDYSPLHF.

V usage is TRBV18 and J usage is TRBJ2-5; D is perhaps TRBD1 (6 bases). Germline CDR1 is KGHSH and CDR2 is LQKENI. The CDR3 contains 15 residues. Trimming stripped 1 base from V and 2 bases from J, with 11 bases between. The CDR3: CASSPLQGDQETQYF. CDR3 nucleotide sequence: TGTGCCAGCTCACCACTACAGGGAGATCAAGAGACCCAGTACTTC.

This clone was counted once. The gene calls are TRBV27 and TRBJ2-3; 9 bases agree with TRBD1. The CDR3 runs to 15 residues. From germline, CDR1 is MNHEY and CDR2 SMNVEV (reference sequence). Unmatched junction bases numbered 5, after V lost 5 bases and J lost 2 bases. The chain's CDR3 is CASSVDRGATDTQYF. The CDR3 DNA follows: TGTGCCAGCAGTGTAGACAGGGGGGCCACAGATACGCAGTATTTT.

J is TRBJ2-1 and V is TRBV2, with 8 nucleotides matching TRBD1. Looked up from germline, CDR1 is SNHLY and CDR2 is FYNNEI. The V gene end was trimmed by 0 bases and the J gene end by 0 bases; junction bases not matched to a gene: 13. There are 20 residues in the CDR3. The chain's CDR3 is CASSEALPIGDRGSYNEQFF. The CDR3 coding sequence is TGTGCCAGCAGTGAAGCGCTTCCAATCGGAGACAGGGGCTCCTACAATGAGCAGTTCTTC.

CDR3: CASSPSTDSPLHF. As DNA, the CDR3 is TGTGCCAGCTCACCATCGACCGATTCACCCCTCCACTTT. The genes are TRBV18 and TRBJ1-6; D uncertain. The V end was cut by 2 bases, the J end by 8 bases, with 7 bases between. Germline assignment: CDR1 KGHSH and CDR2 LQKENI. There are 13 residues in the CDR3.

J is TRBJ2-7 and V is TRBV11-2; TRBD2 might be the D (5 bases). The CDR3 spans 16 residues. Germline loops: CDR1 SGHAT, CDR2 FQNNGV. V was cut by 2 bases and J by 3 bases, with 17 bases left in between. CDR3 in amino acids: CASSLRALAPDYEQYF. DNA of the CDR3: TGTGCCAGCAGCTTACGGGCCTTAGCGCCGGACTACGAGCAGTACTTC. Variable domain in full (rest from reference TRBV11-2 and TRBJ2-7): EAGVAQSPRYKIIEKRQSVAFWCNPISGHATLYWYQQILGQGPKLLIQFQNNGVVDDSQLPKDRFSAERLKGVDSTLKIQPAKLEDSAVYLCASSLRALAPDYEQYFGPGTRLTVT.

The chain uses TRBV5-1 and TRBJ2-5; the match to TRBD1 covers 7 bases. Unmatched junction bases numbered 13, after V lost 4 bases and J lost 7 bases. Germline V gene data show CDR1 as SGHRS and CDR2 as YFSETQ. The length of the CDR3 is 15 residues. CDR3: CASSPLTGVEGTQYF. The CDR3 DNA reads TGCGCCAGCAGCCCGCTCACAGGGGTCGAGGGGACCCAGTACTTC.

This chain connects TRBV7-2 to TRBJ1-2; 7 positions match TRBD1. Germline-derived CDR1 and CDR2 are SGHTA and FQGNSA. Unmatched junction bases numbered 7, after V lost 4 bases and J lost 5 bases. This CDR3 region has 14 residues. CDR3 in amino acids: CASSSRQGGYGYTF. The CDR3 DNA sequence: TGTGCCAGCAGCTCAAGACAGGGAGGGTATGGCTACACCTTC.

The chain couples TRBV7-2 to TRBJ1-5; D gene ambiguous. The CDR3 has 16 amino acids. V was pared by 3 bases and J by 3 bases, with 15 bases between. Germline V lookup: CDR1 SGHTA, CDR2 FQGNSA. Here the CDR3 reads CASSFVSGHDNQPQHF. Here the CDR3 DNA reads TGTGCCAGCAGCTTTGTGTCTGGGCATGACAATCAGCCCCAGCATTTT.

The chain links TRBV4-2 to TRBJ2-7; D is uncertain. The V end was cut by 2 bases, the J end by 8 bases, with 10 bases between. CDR1 and CDR2 (germline): LGHNA, YNFKEQ. The CDR3 spans 12 residues. CDR3 in amino acids: CASSQTEGKQYF. The CDR3 region has the DNA TGTGCCAGCAGCCAAACAGAAGGCAAGCAGTACTTC.

The J gene is TRBJ2-2, the V gene TRBV5-4; TRBD2 is a possible D gene (6 bases). Germline CDR1 is SGHNT and CDR2 is YYREEE (reference sequence). The length of the CDR3 is 14 residues. Trimming shortened V by 0 bases and J by 7 bases, and 10 bases separated the two germline ends. The CDR3 region is CASSLEAEGGELFF. CDR3 nucleotides: TGTGCCAGCAGCTTGGAAGCGGAGGGCGGGGAGCTGTTTTTT.

The genes are TRBV29-1 and TRBJ2-7; D may correspond to TRBD1 or TRBD2 (5 bases each). The germline V gene encodes CDR1 SQVTM and CDR2 ANQGSEA. Trimming removed 8 bases from V and 12 bases from J, with 26 bases in between. This CDR3 region has 13 residues. The CDR3 protein is CSLYGDLEGSRYF. The CDR3 DNA reads as TGCAGCCTCTACGGGGACCTCGAAGGATCGCGGTACTTC.

The chain recombines TRBV6-5 with TRBJ1-5, with 7 bases that match TRBD1. The CDR3 is made up of 15 amino acids. Unmatched junction bases numbered 13, after V lost 8 bases and J lost 6 bases. Germline CDR1 is MNHEY and CDR2 is SVGAGI. This CDR3 is CASRERQGLGQPQHF. In DNA form, the CDR3 reads TGTGCCAGCCGAGAACGACAGGGCTTAGGTCAGCCCCAGCATTTT.

This chain links TRBV6-6 with TRBJ1-1; maybe TRBD1 (6 bases). The V end lost 5 bases, the J end lost 3 bases, and 13 bases lay between the germline ends. The CDR3 runs to 14 residues. The V gene's germline CDR1 is MNHNY and CDR2 SVGAGI (reference sequence). The CDR3 protein is CASSPARGYTEAFF. CDR3 in DNA: TGTGCCAGCAGTCCCGCCAGGGGATACACTGAAGCTTTCTTT.

V usage is TRBV4-3 and J usage is TRBJ1-4; D is perhaps TRBD1 (6 bases). V was clipped by 5 bases and J by 7 bases, with 14 bases between them. This CDR3 comprises 14 residues. The germline V gene encodes CDR1 LGHNA and CDR2 YSLEER. CDR3 amino acids: CASSKGGAREKLFF. The CDR3 DNA is TGCGCCAGCAGCAAAGGGGGGGCGCGTGAAAAACTGTTTTTT.

The chain links TRBV2 to TRBJ1-1; no firm D call. Germline-derived CDR1 and CDR2 are SNHLY and FYNNEI. V gave up 2 bases and J gave up 11 bases, with 15 bases separating them. The CDR3 totals 13 residues. CDR3 loop: CASSELWGVAAFF. The CDR3 bases are TGTGCCAGCAGTGAACTGTGGGGAGTCGCGGCTTTCTTT. The whole variable domain, remainder taken from reference TRBV2 and TRBJ1-1, is EPEVTQTPSHQVTQMGQEVILRCVPISNHLYFYWYRQILGQKVEFLVSFYNNEISEKSEIFDDQFSVERPDGSNFTLKIRSTKLEDSAMYFCASSELWGVAAFFGQGTRLTVV.

V is TRBV5-8 and J is TRBJ2-5, with unresolved D. The CDR3 contains 13 residues. Per the germline V gene, CDR1 is SGHTS and CDR2 is YDEGEE. V lost 0 bases to trimming and J lost 0 bases, with 3 bases between them. The CDR3 loop reads CASSLGNQETQYF. In DNA, the CDR3 is TGTGCCAGCAGCTTGGGTAACCAAGAGACCCAGTACTTC.

The chain recombines TRBV4-1 with TRBJ1-6; a weak D match, TRBD1 (5 bases). Trimming left V 3 bases short and J 7 bases short, with 13 bases between. Germline values: CDR1 MGHRA, CDR2 YSYEKL. This CDR3 comprises 15 residues. In DNA form, the CDR3 reads TGCGCCAGCAGCCATCCGGGACGAGTCAATTCACCCCTCCACTTT. Encoded protein: CASSHPGRVNSPLHF.

The sample holds a few counts of this clone. This chain joins TRBV29-1 and TRBJ1-1, with a possible D match to TRBD1 (5 bases). CDR1 is SQVTM and CDR2 is ANQGSEA in the germline V gene. Trimming left V 6 bases short and J 5 bases short, with 16 bases between. This CDR3 is 13 amino acids long. The CDR3 sequence is CSVWDPGGTEAFF. As DNA, the CDR3 is TGCAGCGTATGGGACCCAGGAGGAACTGAAGCTTTCTTT.

The rearrangement uses TRBV28 and TRBJ2-5, with 8 bases that match TRBD2. The CDR3 has 14 residues. Trimming took 3 bases from V and 3 from J; bases not matched to a gene: 3. Germline CDR1 is MDHEN and CDR2 is SYDVKM. Here the CDR3 reads CASSFGGAKETQYF. The DNA of the CDR3 is TGTGCCAGCAGTTTCGGGGGGGCGAAAGAGACCCAGTACTTC.

The chain carries TRBV5-1 and TRBJ1-4; 9 bases agree with TRBD1. The V and J ends lost 1 base and 6 bases, in that order; junction bases with no gene match: 10. Germline assignment: CDR1 SGHRS and CDR2 YFSETQ. The CDR3 sequence is 17 residues long. This CDR3 is CASSLQGQGGFYEKLFF. The CDR3 nucleotides read TGCGCCAGCAGCTTGCAGGGACAGGGCGGATTTTATGAAAAACTGTTTTTT.

The rearrangement uses TRBV11-2 and TRBJ2-3, with a possible D match to TRBD2 (6 bases). Per the germline V gene, CDR1 is SGHAT and CDR2 is FQNNGV. Trimming took off 2 bases at V and 2 bases at J, with 17 bases between the two ends. This CDR3 is built from 17 residues. CDR3 sequence reads: CASSLIGVSGYTDTQYF. CDR3 DNA sequence: TGTGCCAGCAGCTTAATAGGGGTTAGCGGTTACACAGATACGCAGTATTTT.

This chain joins TRBV19 and TRBJ1-1; the D gene is possibly TRBD1 (5 bases). Trimming removed 8 bases from V and 4 bases from J, with 17 bases in between. CDR1 and CDR2 (germline): LNHDA, SQIVND (reference sequence). There are 14 residues in the CDR3. CDR3 DNA sequence: TGTGCCAGTTTCCGTCGGGGGATGGGCACTGAAGCTTTCTTT. Protein product: CASFRRGMGTEAFF.

The V gene is TRBV5-4, the J gene TRBJ2-7, with 7 bases aligning to TRBD1. V dropped 3 bases and J dropped 4; count of bases not matched to a gene: 13. The CDR3 is made up of 16 amino acids. Germline V gene sequence: CDR1 SGHNT, CDR2 YYREEE (reference sequence). CDR3 amino acids: CASSSIQGMGLYEQYF. The CDR3 DNA reads as TGTGCCAGCAGCTCTATACAGGGGATGGGGTTATACGAGCAGTACTTC.

The J gene is TRBJ2-5, the V gene TRBV7-8; 9 bases are a match to TRBD1. This CDR3 spans 14 amino acids. Trimming cost V 7 bases and J 6 bases; bases outside gene matches: 9. Per germline, CDR1 SGHVS and CDR2 FQNEAQ. The CDR3 nucleotides are TGTGCCAGCACCGATGGACAGGGGTACCAGACCCAGTACTTC. It yields the protein CASTDGQGYQTQYF.

The chain couples TRBV27 to TRBJ2-7; D gene ambiguous. Trimming removed 5 bases at V and 3 bases at J, with 8 bases between. The germline V gene encodes CDR1 MNHEY and CDR2 SMNVEV (reference sequence). CDR3 size: 12 residues. The CDR3 loop is CASSPTIYEQYF. The CDR3 nucleotides read TGTGCCAGCAGTCCGACCATCTACGAGCAGTACTTC.

The chain uses TRBV5-1 and TRBJ2-1; 9 bases fit TRBD2. CDR1 is SGHRS and CDR2 is YFSETQ in the germline V gene. The CDR3 has 14 amino acids. Trimming removed 1 base from V and 10 bases from J; junction bases left unmatched: 6. This CDR3 reads CASSLRLAAAEQFF. In nucleotides, the CDR3 is TGCGCCAGCAGCTTGAGACTAGCGGCGGCAGAGCAGTTCTTC. Full variable domain (missing parts from reference TRBV5-1 and TRBJ2-1): KAGVTQTPRYLIKTRGQQVTLSCSPISGHRSVSWYQQTPGQGLQFLFEYFSETQRNKGNFPGRFSGRQFSNSRSEMNVSTLELGDSALYLCASSLRLAAAEQFFGPGTRLTVL.

The CDR3 protein is CASRIPGQGALGGYTF. The CDR3 DNA reads TGTGCCAGCAGGATACCGGGACAGGGGGCTCTTGGTGGCTACACCTTC. V usage is TRBV28 and J usage is TRBJ1-2; 12 bases line up with TRBD1. The V and J ends lost 6 bases and 7 bases, in that order; junction bases with no gene match: 12. The CDR3 runs 16 residues. Germline lookup yields CDR1 MDHEN and CDR2 SYDVKM.

This clone came up a few times. The rearrangement links TRBV19 to TRBJ1-5, with 9 bases that match TRBD1. V lost 8 bases to trimming and J lost 4 bases; unmatched junction nucleotides: 9. There are 15 residues in the CDR3. The germline gives CDR1 LNHDA, CDR2 SQIVND (reference sequence). The CDR3 region is CASAPGTGINQPQHF. The CDR3 bases are TGTGCCAGTGCCCCCGGGACAGGGATTAATCAGCCCCAGCATTTT.